Below, 18 T cell receptor beta chains from the same sample are listed, as sequenced in a study of human T cells and chemical hapten exposure (dated by TCRdb to about 2021). Receptor amplification or capture employed RACE. TCRdb lists the instrument as NextSeq 500. TCRdb reworked the public reads: Q25 trimming with fastp, MiXCR clone assembly, productive beta chains retained. One record per CDR3 amino acid sequence lists the most common genes and DNA. This sample is represented by more than 85,000 distinct CDR3 sequences; roughly 8.5% of them were singletons. Around 2.6% of the sample lies in the top ten. This sample's time point label indicates: pre-sensitization, week 0. The treatment or condition tag for this specimen amounts to: therapeutic diphenylcyclopropenone sensitization with weekly scalp DPC. The material sequenced was whole blood, taken in connection with sensitization to the hapten diphenylcyclopropenone (DPC). These receptors were obtained from a middle-aged man with alopecia areata. Some clones in this sample may be carry-over from other donors' samples.

CDR3 DNA: TGTGCCAGCAGCTTAAGAGCCGCCCTAGGAAAGACAGGAGATACGCAGTATTTT. This codes for CASSLRAALGKTGDTQYF. The chain joins TRBV7-2 to TRBJ2-3; maybe TRBD1 (6 bases). The CDR3 is 18 residues long. The ends were cut back, 2 bases at V and 5 bases at J, with 23 bases in the middle. CDR1 and CDR2 (germline): SGHTA, FQGNSA.

V gene TRBV7-9 combines with J gene TRBJ2-5, with D perhaps TRBD1 (6 bases). Germline values: CDR1 SEHNR, CDR2 FQNEAQ (reference sequence). There are 15 residues in the CDR3. V was clipped by 5 bases and J by 4 bases, with 17 bases between them. The CDR3 sequence: CASSGTTGLGETQYF. The CDR3 DNA is TGTGCCAGCAGCGGAACTACAGGGCTCGGAGAGACCCAGTACTTC.

In this sample, this clonotype is medium-sized (0.01 to 0.1%). The genes are TRBV29-1 and TRBJ2-3; 7 bases map to TRBD1. The germline V gene encodes CDR1 SQVTM and CDR2 ANQGSEA. V was pared by 1 base and J by 10 bases, with 8 bases of the junction left unmatched. The CDR3 is made up of 13 amino acids. CDR3 nucleotides: TGCAGCGTTGAAGGAACAGGGGCAGGGGCGCAGTATTTT. Its translation is CSVEGTGAGAQYF.

This clonotype occurred a few times. The V call is TRBV10-3, the J call TRBJ2-2, with D perhaps matching TRBD1 (6 bases). The V gene lost 2 bases and the J gene lost 5 bases, with 15 bases spanning the gap. CDR1 ENHRY and CDR2 SYGVKD come from the germline V gene. This CDR3 has 16 amino acids. The CDR3 DNA reads TGTGCCATCAGTGAGAGCCCCGGACAGAGAACCGGGGAGCTGTTTTTT. Protein product: CAISESPGQRTGELFF.

There are a few counts of this clonotype. V and J are TRBV30 and TRBJ1-6, with D tentatively TRBD1 (6 bases). From germline, CDR1 is GTSNPN and CDR2 SVGIG (reference sequence). The CDR3 length is 13 residues. Trimming left V 2 bases short and J 7 bases short, with 9 bases between. CDR3 region: CAWSRTANSPLHF. The CDR3 DNA reads as TGTGCCTGGAGTCGGACAGCAAATTCACCCCTCCACTTT.

CDR3 residues: CASSPQGAAGELFF. The DNA of the CDR3 is TGTGCCAGCAGTCCCCAGGGGGCCGCCGGGGAGCTGTTTTTT. The chain carries TRBV12-3 or TRBV12-4 and TRBJ2-2; 8 nucleotides align to TRBD1. The CDR3 has 14 residues. Losses at the gene ends were 5 bases for V and 6 bases for J; bases not matched to a gene: 5.

The chain carries TRBV15 and TRBJ2-1, with 8 bases matching TRBD1. CDR1 and CDR2 from the germline V gene are LNHNV and YYDKDF (reference sequence). This CDR3 is built from 16 residues. Trimming removed 0 bases from V and 2 bases from J; junction bases left unmatched: 3. CDR3 nucleotides: TGTGCCACCAGCAGAGATTTGGGACAGGCCTACAATGAGCAGTTCTTC. Its translation: CATSRDLGQAYNEQFF.

This clonotype was seen a handful of times. J is TRBJ2-4 and V is TRBV5-5, with D possibly matching TRBD1 (6 bases). Between the trimmed V and J ends, which lost 3 bases and 0 bases, there was a span of 13 bases. CDR1 is SGHKS and CDR2 is YYEKEE in the germline V gene (reference sequence). This CDR3 has 16 amino acids. The CDR3 is CASSWGLGEAKNIQYF. The DNA of the CDR3 is TGTGCCAGCAGCTGGGGGCTTGGAGAAGCCAAAAACATTCAGTACTTC.

Details on this clonotype: With a much larger clone just one base away, this may be a read error. The CDR3 here is CASRRRNSGANVLTF. CDR3 coding DNA: TGTGCCAGCAGACGCCGGAATTCTGGGGCCAACGTCCTGACTTTC. The chain links TRBV13 to TRBJ2-6; D not resolved. Per the germline V gene, CDR1 is PRHDT and CDR2 is FYEKMQ (reference sequence). The CDR3 runs to 15 residues. Between the trimmed V and J ends, which lost 6 bases and 1 base, there was a span of 10 bases.

The chain has TRBV9 and TRBJ2-3, with D unclear. Germline CDR1 is SGDLS and CDR2 is YYNGEE. V lost 2 bases to trimming and J lost 4 bases, with 8 bases between them. The CDR3 sequence is 13 residues long. In DNA, the CDR3 is TGTGCCAGCAGCGTGAGTAGCCCAGATACGCAGTATTTT. It translates to CASSVSSPDTQYF.

This clonotype was observed a few times. The chain joins TRBV6-5 to TRBJ2-2; D may be TRBD1 (5 bases). V shed 5 bases and J shed 0 bases, with 7 bases lying between them. This CDR3 spans 14 amino acids. Germline CDR1 MNHEY, CDR2 SVGAGI. For the CDR3, the DNA is TGTGCCAGCAGTACAGGTCCGAACACCGGGGAGCTGTTTTTT. It encodes CASSTGPNTGELFF.

This clonotype occurred many times. J is TRBJ1-5 and V is TRBV20-1, with 8 positions matching TRBD1. V lost 2 bases and J lost 0; bases outside the gene matches: 9. The CDR3 covers 17 residues. Germline V CDR1 and CDR2: DFQATT, SNEGSKA (reference sequence). CDR3 sequence: CSARTTGAAYSNQPQHF. Here the CDR3 DNA reads TGCAGTGCTAGAACGACAGGGGCCGCGTATAGCAATCAGCCCCAGCATTTT.

The rearrangement joins TRBV29-1 to TRBJ2-7; D might be TRBD2 (7 bases). This CDR3 is 13 amino acids long. Trimming left V 0 bases short and J 6 bases short, with 12 bases between. CDR1 is SQVTM and CDR2 is ANQGSEA in the germline V gene. The CDR3 bases are TGCAGCGTTGAAGATGGGCGGGGGCGCGAGCAGTACTTC. Translating gives CSVEDGRGREQYF.

In its sample, this clonotype was seen many times. The chain is built from TRBV20-1 and TRBJ1-6; D is perhaps TRBD1 (5 bases). Germline CDR1 is DFQATT and CDR2 is SNEGSKA (reference sequence). This CDR3 contains 15 residues. The V end was cut by 2 bases, the J end by 5 bases, with 13 bases between. As DNA, the CDR3 is TGCAGTGCTAGATCCGCGCAGGGCGATAATTCACCCCTCCACTTT. Translating it yields CSARSAQGDNSPLHF.

The V call is TRBV6-4, the J call TRBJ2-4; D not certain. There are 14 residues in the CDR3. V lost 7 bases to trimming and J lost 0 bases, with 10 bases between them. Germline loops: CDR1 MRHNA, CDR2 SNTAGT. The DNA for the CDR3 is TGTGCCAGCATAACCACTGGAGCCAAAAACATTCAGTACTTC. Amino acids: CASITTGAKNIQYF.

V and J are TRBV4-1 and TRBJ1-1; D gene unclear. In germline, CDR1 is MGHRA, CDR2 YSYEKL. The V end lost 1 base, the J end lost 0 bases, and 12 bases lay between the germline ends. The CDR3 has 16 residues. The CDR3 DNA reads TGCGCCAGCAGCCAAGCTTTCGTGCGGCTGAACACTGAAGCTTTCTTT. It is translated as CASSQAFVRLNTEAFF.

This clonotype showed up just a few times. The chain is built from TRBV7-2 and TRBJ1-5; D ambiguous. There are 14 residues in the CDR3. Trimming took off 3 bases at V and 4 bases at J, with 10 bases between the two ends. CDR1 and CDR2 (germline): SGHTA, FQGNSA. The CDR3 here is CASSFSPGNQPQHF. CDR3 DNA: TGTGCCAGCAGCTTCTCCCCCGGGAATCAGCCCCAGCATTTT.

This rearrangement joins TRBV7-2 to TRBJ1-2; 7 bases are shared with TRBD1. The length of the CDR3 is 15 residues. From germline, CDR1 is SGHTA and CDR2 FQGNSA. The ends lost 5 bases at V and 4 bases at J; junction bases unmatched: 10. In DNA form, the CDR3 reads TGTGCCAGCAGCGACAGGACAGGATCCACCTATGGCTACACCTTC. Translating it yields CASSDRTGSTYGYTF. The full variable domain, in which reference TRBV7-2 and TRBJ1-2 provide the parts outside the CDR3, is GAGVSQSPSNKVTEKGKDVELRCDPISGHTALYWYRQSLGQGLEFLIYFQGNSAPDKSGLPSDRFSAERTGGSVSTLTIQRTQQEDSAVYLCASSDRTGSTYGYTFGSGTRLTVV.